One and the same sample provided the 25 T cell receptor beta chains below, sequenced in a study of blood T cell repertoires in COVID-19. The table came from immunoSEQ multiplex PCR; TCRdb's copy has only in-frame clones and leaves some out. Of under 250,000 clones listed, 83% are singletons. Sequenced material: peripheral blood. These receptors came from a human donor in a cohort sampled during active COVID-19.

This chain connects TRBV28 to TRBJ2-5, with a weak D call TRBD1 (6 bases). The CDR3 spans 16 residues. CDR1 and CDR2 (germline): MDHEN, SYDVKM. Trimming left V 5 bases short and J 1 base short, with 17 bases between. CDR3: CASSPPPGHRQETQYF. For the CDR3, the DNA is TGTGCCAGCAGTCCCCCTCCGGGACACCGCCAAGAGACCCAGTACTTC. The full variable domain, its missing parts supplied by reference TRBV28 and TRBJ2-5, is DVKVTQSSRYLVKRTGEKVFLECVQDMDHENMFWYRQDPGLGLRLIYFSYDVKMKEKGDIPEGYSVSREKKERFSLILESASTNQTSMYLCASSPPPGHRQETQYFGPGTRLLVL.

The chain employs TRBV7-2 and TRBJ2-5; 7 nucleotides align to TRBD1. Germline assignment: CDR1 SGHTA and CDR2 FQGNSA. The J segment lost 4 bases and the V segment lost 5 bases, leaving 10 bases of the junction unmatched. The CDR3 length is 15 residues. CDR3: CASSPDRWGGETQYF. CDR3 nucleotides: TGTGCCAGCAGCCCGGACAGGTGGGGCGGAGAGACCCAGTACTTC.

This clone was counted between two and nine times. DNA for the CDR3: TGTGCCAGCAGCTTAGGATTCGTACAGTCTGGGGCCAACGTCCTGACTTTC. Amino acids: CASSLGFVQSGANVLTF. The chain uses TRBV11-2 and TRBJ2-6; unclear D gene. Germline-derived CDR1 and CDR2 are SGHAT and FQNNGV. The CDR3 spans 17 residues. The ends were cut back, 1 base at V and 1 base at J, with 11 bases in the middle.

This chain links TRBV11-2 with TRBJ2-3, with TRBD1 matching 10 bases. The J segment lost 4 bases and the V segment lost 3 bases, leaving 13 bases of the junction unmatched. Looked up from germline, CDR1 is SGHAT and CDR2 is FQNNGV. The CDR3 spans 18 residues. CDR3 region: CASSFPGQGTSVADTQYF. In nucleotides, the CDR3 is TGTGCCAGCAGCTTCCCGGGACAGGGGACGAGTGTAGCAGATACGCAGTATTTT.

The rearrangement links TRBV4-2 to TRBJ1-1; perhaps TRBD1 as D (5 bases). The V gene's germline CDR1 is LGHNA and CDR2 YNFKEQ. V was trimmed by 0 bases and J by 0 bases, leaving 20 bases between them. The CDR3 is made up of 19 amino acids. In DNA form, the CDR3 reads TGTGCCAGCAGCCAAGAGGACCTAGGCAGGGAGGGCGTGAACACTGAAGCTTTCTTT. Its translation is CASSQEDLGREGVNTEAFF.

This clone was observed once. The chain joins TRBV19 to TRBJ2-1; 12 nucleotides line up with TRBD2. Per germline, CDR1 LNHDA and CDR2 SQIVND (reference sequence). There are 16 residues in the CDR3. Trimming removed 3 bases from V and 2 bases from J; junction bases left unmatched: 2. CDR3: CASSIWTSGAYNEQFF. The CDR3 DNA reads TGTGCCAGTAGTATTTGGACTAGCGGGGCCTACAATGAGCAGTTCTTC.

V gene TRBV5-1 combines with J gene TRBJ1-2, with no clear D. This CDR3 comprises 19 residues. V lost 1 base, J lost 0 bases, and 22 bases lay in between. Germline CDR1 reads SGHRS; CDR2 reads YFSETQ. CDR3 amino acids: CASSLIGGGSMGTNYGYTF. Here the CDR3 DNA reads TGCGCCAGCAGCTTGATTGGTGGAGGGTCGATGGGGACTAACTATGGCTACACCTTC.

The rearrangement links TRBV20-1 to TRBJ2-7, with no clear D. In germline, CDR1 is DFQATT, CDR2 SNEGSKA (reference sequence). The length of the CDR3 is 11 residues. The ends were cut back, 1 base at V and 7 bases at J, with 8 bases in the middle. The CDR3 DNA sequence: TGCAGTGCTAGAGCGACCGGGGAGCAGTACTTC. Protein sequence: CSARATGEQYF.

The V call is TRBV9, the J call TRBJ2-3; no clear D gene. V was trimmed by 5 bases and J by 4 bases, leaving 8 bases between them. CDR1 and CDR2 from the germline V gene are SGDLS and YYNGEE. CDR3 length: 12 residues. As DNA, the CDR3 is TGTGCCAGCAGAACTGGAGCAGATACGCAGTATTTT. Amino acid sequence: CASRTGADTQYF.

Only a few counts were recorded for this clone. J is TRBJ1-4 and V is TRBV28, with 9 bases lining up with TRBD1. Germline CDR1 reads MDHEN; CDR2 reads SYDVKM. CDR3 length: 14 residues. V was pared by 5 bases and J by 6 bases, with 4 bases of the junction left unmatched. As DNA, the CDR3 is TGTGCCAGCAGTGCGGGACAGGGACATGAAAAACTGTTTTTT. Its translation is CASSAGQGHEKLFF.

The chain has TRBV7-9 and TRBJ2-1; 12 nucleotides match TRBD2. Per germline, CDR1 SEHNR and CDR2 FQNEAQ (reference sequence). The CDR3 runs 19 residues. With 1 base clipped from V and 2 bases from J, the junction kept 9 bases outside the gene matches. The CDR3 DNA follows: TGTGCCAGCAGCTTAGAAAGGGCTAGCGGGAGGGTGACCTACAATGAGCAGTTCTTC. Translation gives CASSLERASGRVTYNEQFF.

The V and J genes are TRBV18 and TRBJ1-3; unclear D gene. The CDR3 contains 16 residues. Germline CDR1 is KGHSH and CDR2 is LQKENI. V was shortened by 3 bases and J by 3 bases, with 15 bases between the two germline ends. CDR3 loop: CASSPYDLVDGNTIYF. CDR3 sequence (DNA): TGTGCCAGCTCACCGTACGATTTAGTAGATGGAAACACCATATATTTT.

This clone was observed a few times. CDR3 loop: CASSLTANTEAFF. DNA of the CDR3: TGTGCCAGCAGTCTCACTGCGAACACTGAAGCTTTCTTT. The genes are TRBV7-3 and TRBJ1-1; no clear D gene. V was cut by 6 bases and J by 1 base, with 9 bases left in between. The CDR3 has 13 amino acids. The germline V gene has CDR1 SGHTA and CDR2 FQGTGA.

V is TRBV11-2 and J is TRBJ1-2; TRBD1 agrees at 7 bases. CDR1 and CDR2 (germline): SGHAT, FQNNGV. The CDR3 extends over 16 amino acids. The trim removed 1 base at V and 2 bases at J, leaving 7 bases unmatched. The CDR3 reads CASSLVKSGGNYGYTF. DNA of the CDR3: TGTGCCAGCAGCTTAGTGAAGTCAGGGGGGAACTATGGCTACACCTTC.

The V and J genes are TRBV2 and TRBJ1-2; 8 bases agree with TRBD1. Unmatched junction bases numbered 8, after V lost 4 bases and J lost 4 bases. The germline CDR1 and CDR2 sequences are SNHLY and FYNNEI. The CDR3 consists of 15 residues. The CDR3, as DNA: TGTGCCAGCAGTGGTGGAACAGGGGGGTTCTATGGCTACACCTTC. It specifies CASSGGTGGFYGYTF.

The chain recombines TRBV11-2 with TRBJ2-2; D is perhaps TRBD1 (5 bases). CDR1 and CDR2 (germline): SGHAT, FQNNGV. This CDR3 comprises 17 residues. The V end was cut by 0 bases, the J end by 3 bases, with 14 bases between. CDR3 in DNA: TGTGCCAGCAGCTTAGAGGTTACGAGACAGCACACCGGGGAGCTGTTTTTT. This sequence encodes CASSLEVTRQHTGELFF.

The rearrangement joins TRBV23-1 to TRBJ2-7; a weak D match, TRBD1 (5 bases). TRBV23-1 is marked as an open reading frame, function uncertain. This CDR3 is built from 14 residues. V dropped 4 bases and J dropped 4 bases, with 14 bases sitting between them. CDR3 sequence (DNA): TGCGCCAGCAGTCCTCAGGGTCGAAGATACGAGCAGTACTTC. As protein: CASSPQGRRYEQYF.

This chain uses TRBV19 with TRBJ1-2; 7 bases fit TRBD1. The CDR3 spans 14 residues. Germline values: CDR1 LNHDA, CDR2 SQIVND (reference sequence). After removal of 7 bases from V and 5 bases from J, the junction contained 10 bases not matched to a gene. The CDR3 DNA follows: TGTGCCAGTACCTCCCGGTGGGACAGTTATGGCTACACCTTC. Residues: CASTSRWDSYGYTF.

The chain has TRBV11-2 and TRBJ2-3; D is perhaps TRBD2 (5 bases). Germline lookup yields CDR1 SGHAT and CDR2 FQNNGV. The CDR3 extends over 15 amino acids. V was cut by 5 bases and J by 2 bases, with 14 bases left in between. CDR3 nucleotides: TGTGCCAGCAGCCCTACTAGACGGGCCACAGATACGCAGTATTTT. Encoded protein: CASSPTRRATDTQYF.

The V gene is TRBV24-1, the J gene TRBJ2-5; D might be TRBD1 (5 bases). Trimming took 2 bases from V and 5 from J, leaving 11 bases between them. The germline CDR1 and CDR2 sequences are KGHDR and SFDVKD. This CDR3 region has 14 residues. This CDR3 is CATSDSQGYETQYF. The CDR3, as DNA: TGTGCCACCAGTGATTCTCAGGGTTACGAGACCCAGTACTTC.

The J gene is TRBJ1-2, the V gene TRBV5-6; no clear D gene. V was pared by 9 bases and J by 4 bases, with 19 bases between. This CDR3 contains 14 residues. The V gene's germline CDR1 is SGHDT and CDR2 YYEEEE. The CDR3 DNA follows: TGTGCCACCCACTACACGAATTCGCTCTATGGCTACACCTTC. Encoded protein: CATHYTNSLYGYTF.

This clone was seen once. This rearrangement joins TRBV9 to TRBJ2-3; 11 nucleotides match TRBD2. The junction had 6 bases not matched to a gene; V was cut back by 1 base and J by 2 bases. The length of the CDR3 is 17 residues. Germline loops: CDR1 SGDLS, CDR2 YYNGEE. CDR3 sequence reads: CASSVTSGGPITDTQYF. The CDR3, as DNA: TGTGCCAGCAGCGTAACTAGCGGGGGCCCCATCACAGATACGCAGTATTTT.

V is TRBV5-1 and J is TRBJ2-2, with D possibly being TRBD1 (5 bases). Trimming removed 2 bases at V and 2 bases at J, with 10 bases between. Looked up from germline, CDR1 is SGHRS and CDR2 is YFSETQ. The CDR3 contains 15 residues. CDR3 sequence reads: CASSFGQVNTGELFF. CDR3 DNA: TGCGCCAGCAGCTTCGGACAAGTAAACACCGGGGAGCTGTTTTTT. Drawing the rest from reference TRBV5-1 and TRBJ2-2, the complete variable domain is KAGVTQTPRYLIKTRGQQVTLSCSPISGHRSVSWYQQTPGQGLQFLFEYFSETQRNKGNFPGRFSGRQFSNSRSEMNVSTLELGDSALYLCASSFGQVNTGELFFGEGSRLTVL.

CDR3: CASRGSGTPSYEQYF. In DNA, the CDR3 is TGTGCCAGCAGAGGATCCGGGACACCCTCCTACGAGCAGTACTTC. This chain links TRBV6-5 with TRBJ2-7; D is perhaps TRBD1 (6 bases). Trimming removed 6 bases at V and 0 bases at J, with 15 bases between. This CDR3 comprises 15 residues. CDR1 and CDR2 from the germline V gene are MNHEY and SVGAGI.

The V call is TRBV28, the J call TRBJ2-7; tentatively, D is TRBD2 (5 bases). Germline CDR1 MDHEN, CDR2 SYDVKM. The CDR3 sequence is 15 residues long. Trimming removed 8 bases at V and 3 bases at J, with 20 bases between. This CDR3 is CASCYWPDRGYEQYF. CDR3 nucleotides: TGTGCCAGCTGTTATTGGCCGGACCGGGGCTACGAGCAGTACTTC.